Below, 13 T cell receptor beta chains from the same sample are listed, as sequenced in a study of T cell responses to AZD1222 COVID-19 vaccine. Produced via immunoSEQ multiplex PCR; TCRdb's table is partial and in-frame only. The table records roughly 100,000 clones, more than 70% of them present only once. The starting material was peripheral blood, obtained on day 0 of AZD1222 vaccination. These receptors came from an adult in good health.

This chain uses TRBV7-2 with TRBJ1-4, with TRBD1 identical over 9 bases. The V gene's germline CDR1 is SGHTA and CDR2 FQGNSA. The V segment lost 5 bases and the J segment 0 bases; nucleotides outside the gene matches: 4. CDR3 length equals 16 residues. DNA of the CDR3: TGTGCCAGCAGCCCGGGACAGGGTTCAACTAATGAAAAACTGTTTTTT. Translating gives CASSPGQGSTNEKLFF.

The chain combines TRBV18 with TRBJ2-7; D not certain. Germline CDR1 reads KGHSH; CDR2 reads LQKENI. The CDR3 totals 12 residues. Between the trimmed V and J ends, which lost 3 bases and 6 bases, there was a span of 9 bases. The CDR3 DNA reads TGTGCCAGCTCACCCGGCGGCAGCGAGCAGTACTTC. Amino acid sequence: CASSPGGSEQYF.

The genes are TRBV4-1 and TRBJ2-5; 8 bases match TRBD2. This CDR3 has 15 amino acids. J lost 7 bases, V lost 0 bases, and 7 bases had no gene match. From germline, CDR1 is MGHRA and CDR2 YSYEKL. The CDR3: CASSQDLVAGTTQYF. The CDR3 DNA sequence: TGCGCCAGCAGCCAAGATCTTGTAGCGGGAACGACCCAGTACTTC.

Written as DNA, the CDR3 is TGTGCCAGCAGTTTTGCCGGGGAGACCCAGTACTTC. Translation gives CASSFAGETQYF. This chain connects TRBV12-3 or TRBV12-4 to TRBJ2-5; the D is unclear. The V end lost 3 bases, the J end lost 5 bases, and 7 bases lay between the germline ends. The CDR3 totals 12 residues.

This chain joins TRBV7-3 and TRBJ1-1, with TRBD1 identical over 8 bases. There are 13 residues in the CDR3. The germline V gene has CDR1 SGHTA and CDR2 FQGTGA. V was clipped by 6 bases and J by 3 bases; unmatched bases: 3. The CDR3, as DNA: TGTGCCAGCAGTAACAGGGGGGACACTGAAGCTTTCTTT. Its protein product is CASSNRGDTEAFF.

This rearrangement joins TRBV9 to TRBJ1-2; the D is unclear. This CDR3 spans 13 amino acids. CDR1 SGDLS and CDR2 YYNGEE come from the germline V gene. V was clipped by 0 bases and J by 4 bases, with 7 bases between them. CDR3 bases: TGTGCCAGCAGCGTAGAGGGTCGCTATGGCTACACCTTC. This translates into CASSVEGRYGYTF.

V usage is TRBV3-1 (or the pseudogene TRBV3-2) and J usage is TRBJ1-3; D might be TRBD1 (5 bases). Trimming took off 1 base at V and 4 bases at J, with 11 bases between the two ends. The length of the CDR3 is 15 residues. The germline gives CDR1 LGHDT, CDR2 YNNKEL (reference sequence). CDR3 protein: CASSQGVGTGNTIYF. The CDR3 DNA sequence: TGTGCCAGCAGCCAAGGGGTAGGGACGGGAAACACCATATATTTT.

The chain uses TRBV7-2 and TRBJ1-2; no firm D call. V was clipped by 2 bases and J by 5 bases, with 21 bases between them. Germline CDR1 reads SGHTA; CDR2 reads FQGNSA. CDR3 length: 17 amino acids. The CDR3, as DNA: TGTGCCAGCAGCTTAATTTCCCGCGTCAATGATAGATATGGCTACACCTTC. Translated, it gives CASSLISRVNDRYGYTF.

The genes are TRBV6-5 and TRBJ2-2; 7 positions match TRBD1. This CDR3 has 15 amino acids. Germline CDR1 MNHEY, CDR2 SVGAGI. Germline trimming cut 4 bases from V and 4 bases from J; bases unmatched to any gene: 6. CDR3 protein: CASSSPRDSTGELFF. The CDR3 DNA follows: TGTGCCAGCAGTTCCCCCCGGGACAGCACCGGGGAGCTGTTTTTT.

This clone was counted once. The chain joins TRBV4-2 to TRBJ2-6, with D unresolved. The V gene lost 1 base and the J gene lost 0 bases, with 10 bases spanning the gap. The CDR3 totals 17 residues. CDR1 LGHNA and CDR2 YNFKEQ come from the germline V gene. CDR3: CASSQGRIISGANVLTF. In DNA form, the CDR3 reads TGTGCCAGCAGCCAAGGACGTATCATCTCTGGGGCCAACGTCCTGACTTTC.

CDR3 sequence reads: CASSQQGALTDTQYF. The CDR3 nucleotides read TGTGCCAGTAGCCAACAGGGGGCGCTTACAGATACGCAGTATTTT. The chain combines TRBV19 with TRBJ2-3; 9 bases map to TRBD1. V lost 6 bases to trimming and J lost 3 bases; unmatched junction nucleotides: 7. Germline values: CDR1 LNHDA, CDR2 SQIVND (reference sequence). The CDR3 runs 15 residues.

The rearrangement links TRBV6-5 to TRBJ2-7, with a weak D call TRBD1 (5 bases). Looked up from germline, CDR1 is MNHEY and CDR2 is SVGAGI. Trimming shortened V by 6 bases and J by 3 bases, and 9 bases separated the two germline ends. The CDR3 length is 12 residues. The CDR3 is CASRKGVYEQYF. Written as DNA, the CDR3 is TGTGCCAGCAGAAAAGGGGTCTACGAGCAGTACTTC.

This sequence joins TRBV6-5 and TRBJ2-7; D may be TRBD1 or TRBD2 (5 bases each). V was cut by 2 bases and J by 4 bases, with 15 bases left in between. This CDR3 is built from 15 residues. The germline V gene has CDR1 MNHEY and CDR2 SVGAGI. The CDR3 is CASSYRDQTPYEQYF. The CDR3 nucleotides are TGTGCCAGCAGTTACCGGGACCAAACCCCGTACGAGCAGTACTTC.